One and the same sample provided the 23 T cell receptor beta chains below, sequenced in a study of T cell responses to AZD1222 COVID-19 vaccine. Profiling relied on immunoSEQ multiplex PCR, and the TCRdb table lists in-frame clones only, not all of them. Among about 150,000 clones listed, around 85% were seen once. This material consisted of peripheral blood, taken 28 days after the second AZD1222 dose. These receptors originate from an adult who received the AZD1222 COVID-19 vaccine.

The chain joins TRBV4-1 to TRBJ2-1; 10 bases fit TRBD1. This CDR3 region has 17 residues. Trimming at V came to 0 bases and at J to 4 bases, leaving 6 bases not matched to a gene. CDR1 and CDR2 (germline): MGHRA, YSYEKL. The CDR3 region is CASSQDGGTGVYNEQFF. CDR3 in DNA: TGCGCCAGCAGCCAAGATGGGGGGACAGGGGTTTACAATGAGCAGTTCTTC.

The chain has TRBV29-1 and TRBJ1-2; D unclear. Germline V gene data show CDR1 as SQVTM and CDR2 as ANQGSEA. V was trimmed by 5 bases and J by 4 bases, leaving 11 bases between them. This CDR3 has 12 amino acids. This CDR3 is CSVKQSPYGYTF. DNA of the CDR3: TGCAGCGTTAAACAGAGTCCCTATGGCTACACCTTC.

The chain couples TRBV6-6 to TRBJ1-1, with 9 bases matching TRBD1. CDR1 and CDR2 from the germline V gene are MNHNY and SVGAGI (reference sequence). There are 14 residues in the CDR3. With 6 bases clipped from V and 5 bases from J, the junction kept 7 bases outside the gene matches. This CDR3 is CASSHTGGRTEAFF. The CDR3 DNA reads TGTGCCAGCAGCCACACAGGGGGCAGGACTGAAGCTTTCTTT.

The chain joins TRBV6-4 to TRBJ1-6; D possibly corresponds to TRBD1 (5 bases). The V gene's germline CDR1 is MRHNA and CDR2 SNTAGT. The V end was cut by 7 bases, the J end by 4 bases, with 23 bases between. This CDR3 comprises 18 residues. CDR3 protein: CASIIPSGRVLYNSPLHF. The CDR3 DNA reads as TGTGCCAGCATCATCCCGTCCGGCAGGGTTTTATATAATTCACCCCTCCACTTT.

This chain connects TRBV18 to TRBJ1-5; D gene unclear. CDR3 length equals 13 residues. The V and J ends lost 3 bases and 3 bases respectively, with 6 bases between them. CDR1 and CDR2 (germline): KGHSH, LQKENI. CDR3 nucleotide sequence: TGTGCCAGCTCACCGACACTCAATCAGCCCCAGCATTTT. It codes for CASSPTLNQPQHF.

The chain combines TRBV19 with TRBJ1-2; the match to TRBD1 covers 10 bases. The CDR3 totals 13 residues. In germline, CDR1 is LNHDA, CDR2 SQIVND (reference sequence). The trim removed 6 bases at V and 8 bases at J, leaving 6 bases unmatched. This CDR3 reads CASSRQGAIGYTF. CDR3 bases: TGTGCCAGTAGCAGACAGGGGGCTATAGGCTACACCTTC. The full variable domain, its missing parts supplied by reference TRBV19 and TRBJ1-2, is DGGITQSPKYLFRKEGQNVTLSCEQNLNHDAMYWYRQDPGQGLRLIYYSQIVNDFQKGDIAEGYSVSREKKESFPLTVTSAQKNPTAFYLCASSRQGAIGYTFGSGTRLTVV.

The rearrangement uses TRBV12-3 or TRBV12-4 and TRBJ2-7, with a tentative D call TRBD2 (5 bases). V was shortened by 7 bases and J by 2 bases, with 9 bases between the two germline ends. This CDR3 is 12 amino acids long. The CDR3 bases are TGTGCCAGCAAGGAGGATACCTACGAGCAGTACTTC. Its protein is CASKEDTYEQYF.

The chain joins TRBV6-5 to TRBJ1-2; D unresolved. The CDR3 covers 13 residues. Germline values: CDR1 MNHEY, CDR2 SVGAGI. V dropped 6 bases and J dropped 5 bases, with 13 bases sitting between them. The CDR3 reads CASSDPPGYGYTF. The CDR3 DNA is TGTGCCAGCAGCGACCCTCCGGGGTATGGCTACACCTTC.

This rearrangement joins TRBV30 to TRBJ1-5; 7 nucleotides align to TRBD1. V gave up 1 base and J gave up 3 bases; unmatched junction bases: 3. The CDR3 covers 14 residues. Per germline, CDR1 GTSNPN and CDR2 SVGIG (reference sequence). The CDR3 sequence is CAWSAGGSNQPQHF. In DNA form, the CDR3 reads TGTGCCTGGAGTGCAGGGGGGTCCAATCAGCCCCAGCATTTT.

The chain is built from TRBV19 and TRBJ1-2; D gene ambiguous. The CDR3 runs 12 residues. With 6 bases removed from V and 8 bases from J, the gap between germline ends came to 13 bases. The germline V gene encodes CDR1 LNHDA and CDR2 SQIVND (reference sequence). The CDR3 is CASSPASGGYTF. In nucleotides, the CDR3 is TGTGCCAGTAGCCCGGCTTCGGGGGGCTACACCTTC.

The J gene is TRBJ1-2, the V gene TRBV6-2 or TRBV6-3, with D possibly being TRBD1 (5 bases). The germline V and J ends were trimmed by 2 bases and 7 bases, with 8 bases remaining between them. CDR1 and CDR2 (germline): MNHEY, SVGEGT. The CDR3 contains 12 residues. CDR3 DNA sequence: TGTGCCAGCAGTTACGGGGGAGCTGGCTACACCTTC. This translates into CASSYGGAGYTF.

This clone appeared once. The gene calls are TRBV10-1 and TRBJ1-1; TRBD1 might be the D (6 bases). CDR3 size: 13 residues. Germline CDR1 is WNHNN and CDR2 is SYGVQD (reference sequence). Trimming pared 6 bases from V and 1 base from J, leaving 9 bases between. The CDR3 DNA reads as TGCGCCAGCAGCCTGGGACAGAACACTGAAGCTTTCTTT. Amino acids: CASSLGQNTEAFF.

This rearrangement joins TRBV4-2 to TRBJ1-3, with a weak D call TRBD1 (6 bases). Looked up from germline, CDR1 is LGHNA and CDR2 is YNFKEQ. V was trimmed by 3 bases and J by 2 bases, leaving 11 bases between them. The CDR3 contains 15 residues. The CDR3 bases are TGTGCCAGCAGCCAGAACAGGGCTGCTGGAAACACCATATATTTT. It translates to CASSQNRAAGNTIYF.

The gene calls are TRBV18 and TRBJ2-2, with TRBD1 matching 10 bases. The V gene's germline CDR1 is KGHSH and CDR2 LQKENI. The length of the CDR3 is 15 residues. Trimming at V came to 6 bases and at J to 4 bases, leaving 5 bases not matched to a gene. The CDR3 reads CASSLGQGGTGELFF. In DNA form, the CDR3 reads TGTGCCAGCTCCCTCGGACAGGGGGGCACCGGGGAGCTGTTTTTT. The whole variable domain, filled in from reference TRBV18 and TRBJ2-2, reads NAGVMQNPRHLVRRRGQEARLRCSPMKGHSHVYWYRQLPEEGLKFMVYLQKENIIDESGMPKERFSAEFPKEGPSILRIQQVVRGDSAAYFCASSLGQGGTGELFFGEGSRLTVL.

This rearrangement joins TRBV5-1 to TRBJ1-2; unclear D gene. The germline gives CDR1 SGHRS, CDR2 YFSETQ. V was cut by 4 bases and J by 2 bases, with 21 bases left in between. CDR3 size: 17 residues. The CDR3, as DNA: TGCGCCAGCAGCCCCGAGTCCCCAGGAGACCCCAACTATGGCTACACCTTC. Its translation: CASSPESPGDPNYGYTF.

The gene calls are TRBV9 and TRBJ2-5; TRBD2 is a possible D gene (7 bases). The CDR3 loop spans 14 amino acids. CDR1 and CDR2 (germline): SGDLS, YYNGEE. The V end was cut by 0 bases, the J end by 4 bases, with 10 bases between. The CDR3 DNA reads as TGTGCCAGCAGCGTAGCGGGGGGCGTAGAGACCCAGTACTTC. Translated: CASSVAGGVETQYF.

The chain couples TRBV5-4 to TRBJ1-6; no clear D gene. V was cut by 5 bases and J by 0 bases, with 15 bases left in between. This CDR3 contains 17 residues. CDR1 SGHNT and CDR2 YYREEE come from the germline V gene (reference sequence). In nucleotides, the CDR3 is TGTGCCAGCAGTACGTTCAGGTTAAGCTCCTATAATTCACCCCTCCACTTT. Its translation: CASSTFRLSSYNSPLHF.

The V gene is TRBV20-1, the J gene TRBJ1-1; D might be TRBD1 (5 bases). Trimming took 6 bases from V and 11 from J, leaving 16 bases between them. Germline V gene sequence: CDR1 DFQATT, CDR2 SNEGSKA (reference sequence). There are 11 residues in the CDR3. As DNA, the CDR3 is TGCAGTGCCCCGGACACCCTTGGGGCTTTCTTT. The encoded protein is CSAPDTLGAFF.

The chain is built from TRBV5-4 and TRBJ2-3; D is ambiguous. CDR1 is SGHNT and CDR2 is YYREEE in the germline V gene (reference sequence). The CDR3 has 14 residues. V lost 2 bases and J 3 bases, leaving 10 bases between the germline ends. CDR3 in amino acids: CASSFWSVTDTQYF. CDR3 coding DNA: TGTGCCAGCAGCTTTTGGTCCGTGACAGATACGCAGTATTTT.

The rearrangement joins TRBV2 to TRBJ2-3; 10 bases agree with TRBD2. The CDR3 runs 14 residues. With 8 bases clipped from V and 3 bases from J, the junction kept 5 bases outside the gene matches. The germline gives CDR1 SNHLY, CDR2 FYNNEI. Here the CDR3 DNA reads TGTGCCAGCTTCAGCGGGGGGGGTACAGATACGCAGTATTTT. This sequence encodes CASFSGGGTDTQYF.

The V call is TRBV6-5, the J call TRBJ1-1; TRBD1 agrees at 8 bases. The CDR3 runs to 14 residues. V lost 11 bases to trimming and J lost 4 bases; unmatched junction nucleotides: 12. Per the germline V gene, CDR1 is MNHEY and CDR2 is SVGAGI. The CDR3 DNA reads as TGTGCCTGTCTCCGGGACAGGTTAAGCACTGAAGCTTTCTTT. Amino acid sequence: CACLRDRLSTEAFF.

The CDR3, as DNA: TGTGCCAGCAGTGAAATTGCAGGGGTCTATGGCTACACCTTC. Its translation: CASSEIAGVYGYTF. The J gene is TRBJ1-2, the V gene TRBV25-1, with TRBD1 as a possible D gene (6 bases). V was cut by 2 bases and J by 4 bases, with 11 bases left in between. CDR3 size: 14 residues. Per the germline V gene, CDR1 is MGHDK and CDR2 is SYGVNS.

The CDR3 nucleotides read TGTGCCAGCATTTCGAGGCGGGGCGACAATGAGCAGTTCTTC. It yields the protein CASISRRGDNEQFF. The chain combines TRBV27 with TRBJ2-1; maybe TRBD2 (6 bases). CDR1 is MNHEY and CDR2 is SMNVEV in the germline V gene (reference sequence). This CDR3 has 14 amino acids. V was shortened by 7 bases and J by 5 bases, with 15 bases between the two germline ends.